This T cell receptor beta chain was documented in a study of early T cells in non-severe SARS-CoV-2 infection (dated by TCRdb to 2020 to 2022). With regard to the full study: TCR sequencing used bulk RNA from unsorted whole blood, so alpha and beta chains could not be paired.

The method behind the library was 5' RACE. The instrument given in TCRdb is NextSeq 500. The TCR library protocol attached unique molecular identifiers to individual cDNA molecules to correct for sequencing error and PCR bias. Sequencing covered both TCR alpha and beta chains, and within each sample the abundances of alpha and beta sequences were tightly co-correlated. Regarding the original processing steps: Decombinator V4 was used to annotate TCR sequences for V gene, J gene and CDR3. TCRs were defined as expanded if a significant change between any two time points was detected under a Poisson model with p below 0.0001. TCR abundances were normalised to the total number of TCRs sequenced per sample and expressed as counts per million. VDJdb, accessed on 1 November 2021, was searched for TCRs annotated for CMV, EBV and SARS-CoV-2, and TCRs annotated for more than one antigen were excluded. The raw public data were reprocessed by TCRdb itself: fastp quality trimming at Q25, MiXCR clonotype calling, in-frame beta chains only. CDR3 protein duplicates are merged, each entry listing the most common genes and DNA. TCRdb assigned the V and J calls; the authors' analysis was not used. In this sample the table shows 45,000 or so distinct CDR3 sequences, 11% of which occur a single time. The ten biggest clones cover roughly 10% of the sample.

In regard to this clonotype: Its cognate antigen has yet to be identified. The record has no base qualities; no much larger clone is one base away.

The study was a case-control design nested within a healthcare worker cohort in London, UK, with weekly nasopharyngeal swab PCR tests and blood sampling. Between 23 and 31 March 2020, the week of the UK lockdown, healthcare workers were enrolled and then followed up weekly for as long as 16 weeks. The research as a whole found: VDJdb matching was skewed toward anti-spike CD8 responses, so virus-specific expansions were likely underestimated and private and CD4 specificities were missed.

The sequenced sample consisted of whole blood. This TCR came from an adult who was a healthcare worker with PCR-confirmed SARS-CoV-2 infection or an uninfected control (not recorded which).

CDR3 region: CASSLQGGGANVLTF. At the DNA level, the sequence is TGTGCCAGCAGCTTGCAGGGTGGTGGGGCCAACGTCCTGACTTTC. This chain joins TRBV7-2 to TRBJ2-6; TRBD1 could be the D gene, as 5 bases match. CDR1 and CDR2 (SGHTA, FQGNSA) derive from the germline V gene. The CDR3 measures 15 amino acids from cysteine to phenylalanine. Solely the CDR3 DNA is kept, with 45 bases framed from the first base. The V and J ends are trimmed by 3 bases and 3 bases, leaving 9 bases between them.